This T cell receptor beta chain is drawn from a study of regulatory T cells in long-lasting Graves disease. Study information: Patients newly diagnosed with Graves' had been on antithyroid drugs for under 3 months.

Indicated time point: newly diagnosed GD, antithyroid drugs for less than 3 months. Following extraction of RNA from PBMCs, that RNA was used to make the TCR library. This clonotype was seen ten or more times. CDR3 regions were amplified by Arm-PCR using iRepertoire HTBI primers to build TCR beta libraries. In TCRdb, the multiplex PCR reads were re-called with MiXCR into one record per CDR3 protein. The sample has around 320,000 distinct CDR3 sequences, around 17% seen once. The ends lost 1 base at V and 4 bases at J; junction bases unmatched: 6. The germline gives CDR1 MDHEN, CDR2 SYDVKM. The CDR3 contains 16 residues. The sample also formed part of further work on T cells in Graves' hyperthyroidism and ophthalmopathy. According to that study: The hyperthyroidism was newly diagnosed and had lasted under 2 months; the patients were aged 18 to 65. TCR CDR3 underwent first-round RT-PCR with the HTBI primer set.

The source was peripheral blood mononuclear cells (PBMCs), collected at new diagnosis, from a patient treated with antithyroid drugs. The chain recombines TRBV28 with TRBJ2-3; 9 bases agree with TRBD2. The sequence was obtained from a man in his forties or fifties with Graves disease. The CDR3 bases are TGTGCCAGCAGTTTATATCGGCGGGGGGGGGCAGATACGCAGTATTTT. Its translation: CASSLYRRGGADTQYF.